This note documents a single T cell receptor (beta chain) sequence. The germline CDR1 and CDR2 sequences are MGHRA and YSYEKL. CDR3 length equals 16 residues. Germline trimming cut 2 bases from V and 2 bases from J; bases unmatched to any gene: 8. These data originate in a study of blood T cell repertoires in COVID-19. Study information: T cells, B-cell-depleted T cells, or PBMCs provided the cDNA or gDNA that served as material.

Only in-frame clones appear in the TCRdb table, and some are missing; sequencing was by immunoSEQ multiplex PCR. The table has 300,000 or so clones, 70% to 90% seen once; the top ten hold 3% to 4%. Sequenced sample: peripheral blood. The receptor's source is a woman in her forties with acute or convalescent COVID-19. The chain links TRBV4-1 to TRBJ1-1, with 7 positions matching TRBD1. The CDR3 coding sequence is TGCGCCAGCAGCCAATGGCCCGGGACAGCCAACACTGAAGCTTTCTTT. Its protein product is CASSQWPGTANTEAFF.